The clone carrying this T cell receptor beta chain has ten or more counts. Its specificity is unknown. This sample is part of a study of identical twins. Points from the study as a whole: Twins' surplus sharing was weaker for beta out-of-frame sequences. The study drew conclusions from cross-sectional statistical analysis, not from following the same donors. In zero-insertion analyses, partial confounding could arise from invariant MAIT and iNKT cells.

Trimming left V 1 base short and J 0 bases short, with 15 bases between. Germline CDR1 MGHRA, CDR2 YSYEKL. The CDR3 length is 17 residues. Template switching (which added a universal primer site) was used, and cDNA carried unique molecular identifiers. TCRdb itself ran the 5' RACE reads through MiXCR, one entry per CDR3 protein. The sample carries 640,000 or so distinct CDR3 sequences, 5.5% to 6.5% recorded once. Specimen: naive T cells sorted from blood. The rearrangement links TRBV4-1 to TRBJ1-1; D is undetermined. This clonotype originated in a man between 18 and 29 years old in good health. The CDR3 DNA is TGCGCCAGCAGCCAAGTAAGCGAGGCCAGCCTGAACACTGAAGCTTTCTTT. Translating gives CASSQVSEASLNTEAFF.